The clone carrying this TCR beta chain was seen only a few times. Antigen unknown. The entry originates in a study of molecular identifiers for immune sequencing clone quantification. Notes on the study in general: Whereas naive cells kept under 1% of molecules in clones above 20 RNA copies, such clones held over 97% in effectors.

TCRdb reprocessed the PCR reads with MiXCR, giving one entry per CDR3 protein. The data contain around 460,000 distinct CDR3 sequences, 20% to 25% of them singletons. Deletions cut 4 bases from V and 1 base from J, with 7 bases between. Germline V lookup: CDR1 MNHEY, CDR2 SVGAGI. The CDR3 loop spans 13 amino acids. J is TRBJ1-1 and V is TRBV6-5; D unclear. Sequencing input: naive CD8+ T cells from blood, with Jurkat cell RNA spiked in. Sample subset: FACS-sorted CD8+CD4-CCR7+CD45RA+ naive T cells. This clonotype was sampled from a human donor in good health. Some libraries in this study had Jurkat cell RNA spiked in. This CDR3 is CASSSSANTEAFF. The CDR3, as DNA: TGTGCCAGCAGTTCCTCCGCGAACACTGAAGCTTTCTTT.